Detailed here is one T cell receptor beta chain. Its antigen is currently unknown. This entry belongs to a study of T cell responses to AZD1222 COVID-19 vaccine. Regarding the study as a whole: Donors skewed white British and female; clonal diversity was possibly underestimated. Baseline seropositivity characterized only a handful of AZD1222 recipients.

Germline V gene lookup returns CDR1 SGHTA and CDR2 FQGNSA. CDR3 length equals 14 residues. The junction had 8 bases not matched to a gene; V was cut back by 3 bases and J by 8 bases. Profiled with immunoSEQ multiplex PCR; TCRdb holds only in-frame clones, not every one. Here the sample spans some 120,000 clones, about 91% being singletons. V is TRBV7-2 and J is TRBJ1-2; 8 bases map to TRBD1. This TCR was sampled from an adult in good health. The sample here was peripheral blood, taken on day 0 of AZD1222 vaccination. The DNA of the CDR3 is TGTGCCAGCAGCTTCTCCAGGGGGCAGCGGGGCTACACCTTC. Amino acids: CASSFSRGQRGYTF.